The rows below give T cell receptor beta chains drawn from one sample of a study of shared clonotypes between healthy human individuals. Sequenced by immunoSEQ multiplex PCR; TCRdb stores in-frame clones only, minus some. Among approximately 640,000 clones, around 90% were seen once, and the ten largest hold 30% to 40%. What was sequenced was memory CD8+ T cells from PBMCs. These receptors were taken from a man aged 18 to 30 in good health. Some clones in this sample may be carry-over from other donors' samples. CDR3s include the opening cysteine and the closing phenylalanine or tryptophan. The D gene is left open where the match is weak. Where a row states a size, it is once, few, many or the class of an expanded clone; other rows omit it.

j_gene,d_gene,abundance,v_gene,CDR3aa,CDR3nt
TRBJ2-3,.,.,TRBV7-9,CASSLAPGADTQYF,TGTGCCAGCAGCTTAGCGCCAGGGGCAGATACGCAGTATTTT
TRBJ2-7,.,.,TRBV5-4,CASSLVGNPWEQYF,TGTGCCAGCAGCTTGGTTGGGAACCCCTGGGAGCAGTACTTC
TRBJ1-1,.,.,TRBV6-1,CASSGGVNTEAFF,TGTGCCAGCAGTGGTGGCGTGAACACTGAAGCTTTCTTT
TRBJ2-7,.,.,TRBV7-8,CASSGTGWYEQYF,TGTGCCAGCTCCGGGACGGGGTGGTACGAGCAGTACTTC
TRBJ1-4,TRBD1,.,TRBV4-1,CASSQPEGQGVTNEKLFF,TGCGCCAGCAGCCAACCCGAAGGACAGGGCGTAACTAATGAAAAACTGTTTTTT
TRBJ1-2,.,.,TRBV9,CASSVAHNRETNYGYTF,TGTGCCAGCAGCGTAGCCCACAACAGAGAAACTAACTATGGCTACACCTTC
TRBJ1-5,.,.,TRBV10-3,CAIGLKAAWPQHF,TGTGCCATCGGGCTTAAAGCTGCCTGGCCCCAGCATTTT
TRBJ2-7,TRBD2,.,TRBV10-3,CAISEAAGGPYEQYF,TGTGCCATCAGTGAAGCAGCGGGGGGACCCTACGAGCAGTACTTC
TRBJ2-5,.,.,TRBV25-1,CASSPRQGVGETQYF,TGTGCCAGCAGCCCCAGGCAGGGAGTAGGGGAGACCCAGTACTTC
TRBJ2-7,TRBD2,.,TRBV7-6,CASSPGGYEQYF,TGTGCCAGCAGCCCGGGGGGCTACGAGCAGTACTTC
TRBJ1-1,.,.,TRBV2,CASSEVGGERTEAFF,TGTGCCAGCAGTGAAGTGGGAGGGGAGAGGACTGAAGCTTTCTTT
TRBJ1-1,.,.,TRBV9,CASSVEVGGAQAFF,TGTGCCAGCAGCGTAGAGGTAGGGGGAGCCCAAGCTTTCTTT
TRBJ2-7,.,.,TRBV11-1,CASSLGRTYEQYF,TGTGCCAGCAGCTTAGGCAGAACCTACGAGCAGTACTTC
TRBJ1-2,.,.,TRBV9,CASSVNRANYGYTF,TGTGCCAGCAGCGTTAACAGGGCCAACTATGGCTACACCTTC
TRBJ2-7,TRBD1,.,TRBV28,CASSDRLTGDHEQYF,TGTGCCAGCAGTGACCGGTTGACAGGGGACCACGAGCAGTACTTC
TRBJ2-7,.,.,TRBV27,CASRGRSSYEQYF,TGTGCCAGCCGAGGACGTAGCTCCTACGAGCAGTACTTC
TRBJ2-7,TRBD2,once,TRBV28,CASSSPWERELSYEQYF,TGTGCCAGCAGTTCTCCCTGGGAGCGGGAACTCTCCTACGAGCAGTACTTC
TRBJ1-2,.,once,TRBV11-2,CASSSIQNINYGYTF,TGTGCCAGCAGTTCCATCCAAAATATTAACTATGGCTACACCTTC
TRBJ2-7,.,.,TRBV11-2,CASSLGSYVSEQYF,TGTGCCAGCAGCTTAGGCTCATACGTGAGCGAGCAGTACTTC
TRBJ2-7,.,.,TRBV27,CASSYPGGAGEQYF,TGTGCCAGCAGTTACCCCGGCGGAGCTGGGGAGCAGTACTTC
TRBJ2-1,TRBD1,.,TRBV9,CASSVEKGGRNEQFF,TGTGCCAGCAGCGTAGAAAAAGGGGGCAGAAATGAGCAGTTCTTC
TRBJ2-3,TRBD1,.,TRBV6-5,CASSYTTGGTDTQYF,TGTGCCAGCAGTTATACAACAGGGGGAACAGATACGCAGTATTTT
TRBJ1-1,TRBD1,.,TRBV23-1,CASKNDRVAFF,TGCGCCAGCAAGAACGACAGGGTAGCTTTCTTT
TRBJ1-1,.,.,TRBV28,CASSSYRDAPGGFF,TGTGCCAGCAGTTCCTATCGGGACGCCCCCGGGGGTTTCTTT
TRBJ2-7,.,.,TRBV4-2,CASSQGTAFYEQYF,TGTGCCAGCAGCCAAGGGACAGCTTTCTACGAGCAGTACTTC
TRBJ1-2,.,.,TRBV29-1,CSVEDQEGSPDGYTF,TGCAGCGTTGAAGATCAGGAGGGCTCCCCTGATGGCTACACCTTC
TRBJ2-7,.,.,TRBV11-2,CASSLDENEQYF,TGTGCCAGCAGCTTAGATGAGAACGAGCAGTACTTC
TRBJ2-7,.,once,TRBV5-1,CASRFPGTAVYEQYF,TGCGCCAGCAGATTCCCGGGGACGGCAGTCTACGAGCAGTACTTC
TRBJ1-1,.,once,TRBV28,CASSLRRMNTEAFF,TGTGCCAGCAGTTTAAGGCGGATGAACACTGAAGCTTTCTTT
TRBJ2-7,TRBD2,.,TRBV30,CAWSVIAGPYEQYF,TGTGCCTGGAGTGTCATAGCGGGACCCTACGAGCAGTACTTC
TRBJ2-2,TRBD2,.,TRBV6-5,CASSYGPGGNTGELFF,TGTGCCAGCAGTTACGGGCCGGGGGGGAACACCGGGGAGCTGTTTTTT
TRBJ2-2,TRBD2,.,TRBV5-1,CASSQGLAGVGELFF,TGCGCCAGCAGCCAGGGACTAGCGGGAGTCGGGGAGCTGTTTTTT
TRBJ2-7,TRBD2,.,TRBV15,CATRRTSAEGEQYF,TGTGCCACCAGGAGAACTAGCGCCGAGGGGGAGCAGTACTTC
TRBJ1-2,.,.,TRBV5-4,CASSLAWAGNYGYTF,TGTGCCAGCAGCTTGGCCTGGGCCGGGAACTATGGCTACACCTTC
TRBJ1-1,TRBD1,.,TRBV29-1,CSARDRLLNTEAFF,TGCAGCGCCCGGGACAGGCTTTTGAACACTGAAGCTTTCTTT
TRBJ2-3,.,.,TRBV9,CASSVSPGRDHGTYPDTQYF,TGTGCCAGCAGCGTAAGCCCAGGAAGGGACCACGGGACTTATCCAGATACGCAGTATTTT
TRBJ2-2,TRBD1,few,TRBV12-5,CASGLGPGTVNTGELFF,TGTGCTAGTGGTTTGGGTCCCGGGACAGTGAACACCGGGGAGCTGTTTTTT
TRBJ2-7,TRBD2,.,TRBV19,CASAPASGAYEQYF,TGTGCCAGTGCCCCAGCTAGCGGGGCTTACGAGCAGTACTTC
TRBJ2-7,TRBD2,.,TRBV5-4,CASSSLPAGAGEQYF,TGTGCCAGCAGCTCCCTTCCAGCGGGAGCCGGTGAGCAGTACTTC
TRBJ2-7,.,.,TRBV2,CASSDGREQYF,TGTGCCAGCAGTGATGGACGGGAGCAGTACTTC